These 10 T cell receptor beta chains were all obtained from the same sample, sequenced in a study of Graves' ophthalmopathy and Graves' hyperthyroidism. Amplification from RNA transcripts yielded the TCR beta CDR3 regions. RT-PCR in the first round used HTBI primers; a second-round multiplex PCR followed. One entry per CDR3 protein, called by TCRdb with MiXCR from the multiplex PCR reads. The sample carries hundreds of thousands of distinct CDR3 sequences, roughly 20% recorded once. The sequenced sample consisted of peripheral blood. The source of these receptors is a woman under 30 with stable Graves' hyperthyroidism. Some clones in this sample may be carry-over from other donors' samples.

This clonotype was found many times. The gene calls are TRBV29-1 and TRBJ2-7, with 10 bases identical to TRBD2. This CDR3 has 15 amino acids. The germline V gene encodes CDR1 SQVTM and CDR2 ANQGSEA. Trimming cost V 1 base and J 1 base; bases outside gene matches: 4. The CDR3 nucleotides are TGCAGCGTTGAAGGGACTAGCGGAGTATCCTACGAGCAGTACTTC. This gives the protein CSVEGTSGVSYEQYF.

This clonotype occurred a few times. The junction departs from the called germline gene at one end, perhaps through a read error. The chain recombines TRBV4-1 with TRBJ1-3; 9 nucleotides match TRBD1. From germline, CDR1 is MGHRA and CDR2 YSYEKL. CDR3 length: 15 amino acids. CDR3 in DNA: TGCGCCAGCAGCCAGGACAGGGGATCTGGAAACACCACATATTTT. This translates into CASSQDRGSGNTTYF.

This clonotype was seen more than once but under ten times. The chain recombines TRBV3-1 with TRBJ1-1; no clear D gene. The CDR3 runs to 14 residues. With 1 base removed from V and 1 base from J, the gap between germline ends came to 7 bases. CDR1 LGHDT and CDR2 YNNKEL come from the germline V gene (reference sequence). For the CDR3, the DNA is TGTGCCAGCAGCCAAGTTCAGGCGAACACTGAAGCTTTCTTT. Its protein product is CASSQVQANTEAFF.

The table lists this clonotype with many counts. V is TRBV20-1 and J is TRBJ2-7; 8 nucleotides align to TRBD1. The CDR3 has 14 amino acids. Germline V lookup: CDR1 DFQATT, CDR2 SNEGSKA (reference sequence). Trimming removed 6 bases from V and 2 bases from J; junction bases left unmatched: 9. This chain's CDR3 is CSAIGGQGTYEQYF. The CDR3 DNA sequence: TGCAGTGCCATCGGCGGACAGGGAACCTACGAGCAGTACTTC.

This chain links TRBV20-1 with TRBJ2-2, with 13 bases aligning to TRBD2. The CDR3 loop spans 18 amino acids. Unmatched junction bases numbered 10, after V lost 0 bases and J lost 6 bases. CDR1 DFQATT and CDR2 SNEGSKA come from the germline V gene (reference sequence). The CDR3 protein is CSARDRDRTSGSAGELFF. In DNA, the CDR3 is TGCAGTGCTAGAGATCGAGATAGGACTAGCGGGAGTGCCGGGGAGCTGTTTTTT.

This chain uses TRBV12-3 or TRBV12-4 with TRBJ2-2; possible D gene TRBD1, 6 bases. The CDR3 consists of 15 residues. V gave up 6 bases and J gave up 5 bases, with 16 bases separating them. The CDR3 reads CASSLMTGGTGELFF. The DNA of the CDR3 is TGTGCCAGCAGCCTCATGACAGGAGGTACCGGGGAGCTGTTTTTT.

This clonotype was detected ten times or more. A much larger clone is a single base away; this may be a read error. J is TRBJ1-1 and V is TRBV9; 7 bases are a match to TRBD1. Looked up from germline, CDR1 is SGDLS and CDR2 is YYNGEE. The CDR3 is 13 residues long. V shed 7 bases and J 3 bases; nucleotides not matched to a gene: 6. CDR3 in amino acids: CASGTDRDTEAFF. CDR3 bases: TGTGCCAGCGGCACCGACAGGGACACTGAAGCTTTCTTT.

This clonotype turned up a few times. The chain has TRBV4-1 and TRBJ1-5, with TRBD1 matching over 7 bases. Germline trimming cut 3 bases from V and 7 bases from J; bases unmatched to any gene: 12. CDR1 and CDR2 (germline): MGHRA, YSYEKL. This CDR3 comprises 16 residues. As DNA, the CDR3 is TGCGCCAGCAGCCATTACCCCGACAGGGAAGGACAGCCCCAGCATTTT. Translation: CASSHYPDREGQPQHF.

This clonotype was counted at least ten times. The V and J genes are TRBV20-1 and TRBJ2-7; D might be TRBD1 or TRBD2, each matching 5 bases. The V and J ends lost 7 bases and 5 bases respectively, with 15 bases between them. Germline V CDR1 and CDR2: DFQATT, SNEGSKA (reference sequence). The CDR3 loop spans 12 amino acids. This chain's CDR3 is CSERSGAHEQYF. CDR3 DNA: TGCAGTGAAAGGTCCGGGGCCCACGAGCAGTACTTC.

The chain combines TRBV19 with TRBJ2-5; tentatively, D is TRBD1 (5 bases). Trimming pared 4 bases from V and 2 bases from J, leaving 17 bases between. Germline CDR1 is LNHDA and CDR2 is SQIVND (reference sequence). This CDR3 is 16 amino acids long. The CDR3 loop is CASSSRTYGTQETQYF. The CDR3 DNA is TGTGCCAGTAGTAGTCGGACATACGGTACGCAAGAGACCCAGTACTTC. Supplemented by reference TRBV19 and TRBJ2-5, the full variable domain reads DGGITQSPKYLFRKEGQNVTLSCEQNLNHDAMYWYRQDPGQGLRLIYYSQIVNDFQKGDIAEGYSVSREKKESFPLTVTSAQKNPTAFYLCASSSRTYGTQETQYFGPGTRLLVL.